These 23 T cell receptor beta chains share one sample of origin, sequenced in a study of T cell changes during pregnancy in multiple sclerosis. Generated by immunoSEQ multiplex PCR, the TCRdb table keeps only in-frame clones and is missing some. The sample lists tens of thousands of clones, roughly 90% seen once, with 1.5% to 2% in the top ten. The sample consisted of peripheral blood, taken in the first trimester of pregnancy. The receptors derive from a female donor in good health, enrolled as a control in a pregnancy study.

The CDR3 reads CASSETGLARSEQYF. The CDR3 nucleotides are TGTGCCAGCAGTGAAACGGGACTAGCGAGGAGCGAGCAGTACTTC. The chain recombines TRBV25-1 with TRBJ2-7, with 10 bases fitting TRBD2. The trim removed 2 bases at V and 6 bases at J, leaving 7 bases unmatched. CDR3 length: 15 residues. In germline, CDR1 is MGHDK, CDR2 SYGVNS.

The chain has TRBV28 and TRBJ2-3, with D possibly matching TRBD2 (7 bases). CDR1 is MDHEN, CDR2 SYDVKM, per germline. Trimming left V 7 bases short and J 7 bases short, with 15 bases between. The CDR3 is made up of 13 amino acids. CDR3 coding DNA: TGTGCCAGCAAGTCGAGGGGGGGGTATACGCAGTATTTT. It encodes CASKSRGGYTQYF.

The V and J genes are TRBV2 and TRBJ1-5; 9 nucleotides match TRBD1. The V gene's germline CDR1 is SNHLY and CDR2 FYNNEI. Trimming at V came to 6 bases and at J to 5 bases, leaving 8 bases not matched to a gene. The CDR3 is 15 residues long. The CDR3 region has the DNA TGTGCCAGCAGCCGAGGACAGGGGCGGGATCAGCCCCAGCATTTT. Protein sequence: CASSRGQGRDQPQHF.

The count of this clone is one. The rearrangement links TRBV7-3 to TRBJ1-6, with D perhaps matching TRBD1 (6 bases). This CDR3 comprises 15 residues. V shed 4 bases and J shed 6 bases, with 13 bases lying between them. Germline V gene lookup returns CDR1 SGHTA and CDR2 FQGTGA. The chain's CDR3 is CASSSQGSPNSPLHF. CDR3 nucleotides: TGTGCCAGCAGCTCACAGGGCTCCCCTAATTCACCCCTCCACTTT.

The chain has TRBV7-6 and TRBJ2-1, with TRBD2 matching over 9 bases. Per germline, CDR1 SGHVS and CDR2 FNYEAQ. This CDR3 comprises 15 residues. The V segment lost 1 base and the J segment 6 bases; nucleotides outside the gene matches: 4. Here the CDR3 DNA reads TGTGCCAGCAGCTTAGGGCTAGCGGGGACCAATGAGCAGTTCTTC. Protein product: CASSLGLAGTNEQFF.

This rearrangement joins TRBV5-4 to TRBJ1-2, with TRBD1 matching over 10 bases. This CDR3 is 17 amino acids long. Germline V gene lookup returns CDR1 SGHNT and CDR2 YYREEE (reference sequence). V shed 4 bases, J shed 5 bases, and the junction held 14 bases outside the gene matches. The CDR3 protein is CASSPGTGDFVGYGYTF. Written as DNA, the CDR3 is TGTGCCAGCAGCCCGGGGACAGGGGATTTCGTTGGTTATGGCTACACCTTC.

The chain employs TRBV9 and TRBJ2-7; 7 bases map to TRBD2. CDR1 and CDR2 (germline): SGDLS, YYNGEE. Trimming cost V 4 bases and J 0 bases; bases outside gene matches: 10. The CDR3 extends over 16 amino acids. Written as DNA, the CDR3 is TGTGCCAGCAGCCCCGTGGGAGCGGGGAACTCCTACGAGCAGTACTTC. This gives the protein CASSPVGAGNSYEQYF. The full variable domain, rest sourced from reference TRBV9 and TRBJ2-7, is DSGVTQTPKHLITATGQRVTLRCSPRSGDLSVYWYQQSLDQGLQFLIQYYNGEERAKGNILERFSAQQFPDLHSELNLSSLELGDSALYFCASSPVGAGNSYEQYFGPGTRLTVT.

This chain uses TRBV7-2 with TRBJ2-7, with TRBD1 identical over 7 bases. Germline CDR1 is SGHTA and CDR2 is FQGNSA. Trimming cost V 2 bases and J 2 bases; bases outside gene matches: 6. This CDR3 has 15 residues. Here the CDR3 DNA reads TGTGCCAGCAGCTTAAACCGACAGGGACCCTACGAGCAGTACTTC. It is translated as CASSLNRQGPYEQYF.

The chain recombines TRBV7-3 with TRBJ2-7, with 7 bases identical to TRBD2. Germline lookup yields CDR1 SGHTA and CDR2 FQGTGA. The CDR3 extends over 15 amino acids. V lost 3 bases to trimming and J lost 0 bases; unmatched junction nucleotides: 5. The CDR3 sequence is CASSLGGGASYEQYF. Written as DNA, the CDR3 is TGTGCCAGCAGCTTGGGGGGAGGGGCCTCCTACGAGCAGTACTTC.

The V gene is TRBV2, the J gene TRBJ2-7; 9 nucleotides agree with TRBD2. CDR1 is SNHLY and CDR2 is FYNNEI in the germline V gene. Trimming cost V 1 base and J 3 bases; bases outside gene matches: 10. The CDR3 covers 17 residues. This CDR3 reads CASSEGPRLADRYEQYF. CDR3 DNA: TGTGCCAGCAGTGAAGGCCCCCGACTAGCGGACCGCTACGAGCAGTACTTC.

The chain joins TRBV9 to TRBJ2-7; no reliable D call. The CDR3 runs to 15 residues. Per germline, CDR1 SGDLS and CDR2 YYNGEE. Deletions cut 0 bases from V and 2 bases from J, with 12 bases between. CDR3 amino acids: CASSVEPGSTYEQYF. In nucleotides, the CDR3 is TGTGCCAGCAGCGTAGAACCAGGAAGCACCTACGAGCAGTACTTC.

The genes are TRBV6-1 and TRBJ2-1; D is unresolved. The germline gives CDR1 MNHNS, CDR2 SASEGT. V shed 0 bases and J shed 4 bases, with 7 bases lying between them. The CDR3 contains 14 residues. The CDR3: CASSEASAYNEQFF. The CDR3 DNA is TGTGCCAGCAGTGAAGCCAGCGCGTACAATGAGCAGTTCTTC.

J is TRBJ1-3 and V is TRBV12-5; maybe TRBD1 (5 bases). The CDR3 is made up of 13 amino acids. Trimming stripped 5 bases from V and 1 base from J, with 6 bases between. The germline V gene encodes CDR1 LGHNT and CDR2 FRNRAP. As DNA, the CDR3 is TGTGCTAGTGGTGGACAATCTGGAAACACCATATATTTT. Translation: CASGGQSGNTIYF.

The CDR3 sequence is CASKSSGPANEKLFF. In DNA form, the CDR3 reads TGTGCCAGCAAATCCTCAGGGCCCGCTAATGAAAAACTGTTTTTT. The chain employs TRBV6-5 and TRBJ1-4; D perhaps matches TRBD1 (5 bases). The ends were cut back, 7 bases at V and 3 bases at J, with 15 bases in the middle. This CDR3 is 15 amino acids long. Germline V gene data show CDR1 as MNHEY and CDR2 as SVGAGI.

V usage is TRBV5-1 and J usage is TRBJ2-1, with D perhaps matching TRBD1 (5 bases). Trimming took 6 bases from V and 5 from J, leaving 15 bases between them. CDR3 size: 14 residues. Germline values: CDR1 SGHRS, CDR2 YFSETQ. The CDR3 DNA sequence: TGCGCCAGCACCAGGGTCACCCGCAACAATGAGCAGTTCTTC. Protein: CASTRVTRNNEQFF.

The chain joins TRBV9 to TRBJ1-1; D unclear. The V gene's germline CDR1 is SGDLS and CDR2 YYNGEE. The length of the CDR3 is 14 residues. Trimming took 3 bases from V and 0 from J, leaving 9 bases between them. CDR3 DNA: TGTGCCAGCAGCGCACAGCAAATGAACACTGAAGCTTTCTTT. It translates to CASSAQQMNTEAFF.

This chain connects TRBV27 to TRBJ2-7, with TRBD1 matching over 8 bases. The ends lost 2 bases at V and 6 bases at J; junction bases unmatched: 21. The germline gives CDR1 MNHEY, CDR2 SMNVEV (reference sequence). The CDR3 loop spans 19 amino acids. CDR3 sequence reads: CASSLKGTGLPPDPCEQYF. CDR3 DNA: TGTGCCAGCAGTTTAAAAGGGACAGGCCTTCCCCCGGACCCCTGCGAGCAGTACTTC.

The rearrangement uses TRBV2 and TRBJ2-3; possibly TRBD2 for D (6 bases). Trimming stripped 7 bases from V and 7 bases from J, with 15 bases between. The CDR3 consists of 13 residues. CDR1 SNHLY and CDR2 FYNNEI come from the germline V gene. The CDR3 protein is CASTKGGDYTQYF. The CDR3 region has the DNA TGTGCCAGCACCAAAGGCGGGGACTATACGCAGTATTTT.

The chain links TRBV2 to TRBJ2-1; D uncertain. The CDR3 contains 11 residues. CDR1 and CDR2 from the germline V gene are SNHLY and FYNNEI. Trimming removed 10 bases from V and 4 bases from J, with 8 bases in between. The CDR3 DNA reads TGTGCCACTCTAGTGTACAATGAGCAGTTCTTC. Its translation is CATLVYNEQFF.

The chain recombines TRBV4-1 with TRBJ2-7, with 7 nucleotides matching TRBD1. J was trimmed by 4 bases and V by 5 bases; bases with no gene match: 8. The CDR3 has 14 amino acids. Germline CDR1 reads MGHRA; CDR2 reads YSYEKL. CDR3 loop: CASSFRQGEYEQYF. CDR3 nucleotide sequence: TGCGCCAGCAGCTTCCGACAGGGAGAATACGAGCAGTACTTC.

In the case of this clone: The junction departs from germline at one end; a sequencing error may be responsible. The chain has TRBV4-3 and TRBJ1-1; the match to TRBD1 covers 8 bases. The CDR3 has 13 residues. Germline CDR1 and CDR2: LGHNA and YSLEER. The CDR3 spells CASSQAPGQDVRF. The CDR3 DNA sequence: TGCGCCAGCAGCCAAGCCCCGGGACAGGACGTAAGATTT.

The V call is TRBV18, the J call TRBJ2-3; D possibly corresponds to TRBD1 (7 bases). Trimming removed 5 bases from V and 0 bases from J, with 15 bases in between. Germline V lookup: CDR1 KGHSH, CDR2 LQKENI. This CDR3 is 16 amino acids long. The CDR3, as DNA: TGTGCCAGCTCATCCGTCAGGGGGACTAGCACAGATACGCAGTATTTT. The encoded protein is CASSSVRGTSTDTQYF. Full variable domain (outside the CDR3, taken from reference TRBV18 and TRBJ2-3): NAGVMQNPRHLVRRRGQEARLRCSPMKGHSHVYWYRQLPEEGLKFMVYLQKENIIDESGMPKERFSAEFPKEGPSILRIQQVVRGDSAAYFCASSSVRGTSTDTQYFGPGTRLTVL.

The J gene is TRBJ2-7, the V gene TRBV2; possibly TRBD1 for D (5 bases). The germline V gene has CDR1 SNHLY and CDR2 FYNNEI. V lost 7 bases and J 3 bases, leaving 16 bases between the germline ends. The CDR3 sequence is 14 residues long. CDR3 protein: CASKLEGQLYEQYF. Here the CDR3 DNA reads TGTGCCAGCAAGTTGGAAGGACAACTCTACGAGCAGTACTTC.